This TCR beta chain was captured by sequencing in a study of cytomegalovirus exposure and HLA in healthy donors. Trimming removed 0 bases from V and 0 bases from J, with 7 bases in between. The CDR3 covers 14 residues. Germline V gene data show CDR1 as SGHRS and CDR2 as YFSETQ. The study ran its PCR with 60 Vbeta and 13 Jbeta primers. Profiled with immunoSEQ multiplex PCR; TCRdb holds only in-frame clones, not every one. The sample holds some 100,000 clones, about 79% seen once. This clone came up a few times. This same CDR3 is encoded by further DNA sequences in the sample. The chain uses TRBV5-1 and TRBJ2-7; weak D call: TRBD2 (5 bases). The sequenced material came from PBMCs. The sequence derives from a female donor in good health and CMV-seropositive. This chain's CDR3 is CASSLVGSSYEQYF. DNA for the CDR3: TGCGCCAGCAGCTTGGTAGGGAGCTCCTACGAGCAGTACTTC.